This passage covers 31 T cell receptor beta chains from one sample sequenced in a study of T cell repertoires and HLA-DP antigens. The assay was immunoSEQ multiplex PCR, and TCRdb's table has in-frame clones only and misses some. The sample has some 89,000 clones; around nine tenths are singletons. The antigens of these receptors remain unknown. Material for sequencing was CD4+ T cells from PBMCs. These receptors all come from a man aged 45-65 years in good health and CMV-seronegative.

The rearrangement joins TRBV4-2 to TRBJ1-5, with D hard to call. V lost 0 bases and J lost 1, with 7 bases in between. The germline V gene has CDR1 LGHNA and CDR2 YNFKEQ. This CDR3 is 15 amino acids long. CDR3 in amino acids: CASSQDRGSNQPQHF. The CDR3 bases are TGTGCCAGCAGCCAAGATCGTGGAAGCAATCAGCCCCAGCATTTT.

The genes are TRBV7-2 and TRBJ1-2; D remains ambiguous. The germline V gene has CDR1 SGHTA and CDR2 FQGNSA. The CDR3 sequence is 15 residues long. V lost 1 base, J lost 2 bases, and 11 bases lay in between. CDR3 in amino acids: CASSLDSGSNYGYTF. DNA for the CDR3: TGTGCCAGCAGCTTAGATTCCGGCTCAAACTATGGCTACACCTTC.

A single count supports this clone. V is TRBV7-2 and J is TRBJ1-5; perhaps TRBD1 as D (6 bases). V lost 3 bases, J lost 2 bases, and 14 bases lay in between. Germline loops: CDR1 SGHTA, CDR2 FQGNSA. The length of the CDR3 is 16 residues. The CDR3 region is CASSLKGGTRNQPQHF. DNA of the CDR3: TGTGCCAGCAGCTTGAAAGGGGGTACTCGCAATCAGCCCCAGCATTTT.

This chain connects TRBV4-1 to TRBJ2-7; no reliable D call. The CDR3 runs to 15 residues. V was cut by 4 bases and J by 0 bases, with 13 bases left in between. Germline V gene sequence: CDR1 MGHRA, CDR2 YSYEKL. In nucleotides, the CDR3 is TGCGCCAGCAGCCCTAGATGGGGTTACTCCTACGAGCAGTACTTC. Protein product: CASSPRWGYSYEQYF.

The chain carries TRBV5-1 and TRBJ2-2; 7 positions match TRBD1. Germline V lookup: CDR1 SGHRS, CDR2 YFSETQ. CDR3 length: 15 residues. J lost 6 bases, V lost 3 bases, and 8 bases had no gene match. Here the CDR3 reads CASSSRETGPGELFF. The CDR3 coding sequence is TGCGCCAGCAGCTCGAGAGAGACAGGGCCCGGGGAGCTGTTTTTT.

This chain joins TRBV4-3 and TRBJ2-1; 8 nucleotides align to TRBD2. The CDR3 contains 18 residues. CDR1 is LGHNA and CDR2 is YSLEER in the germline V gene. V shed 0 bases, J shed 0 bases, and the junction held 7 bases outside the gene matches. The CDR3 bases are TGCGCCAGCAGCCAAGATCCCCGGCGGGAGGCCTCCTACAATGAGCAGTTCTTC. The encoded protein is CASSQDPRREASYNEQFF.

This sequence joins TRBV7-2 and TRBJ1-1; D gene unclear. The CDR3 loop spans 14 amino acids. Trimming cost V 2 bases and J 3 bases, with 10 bases left between them. The germline V gene has CDR1 SGHTA and CDR2 FQGNSA. CDR3 DNA sequence: TGTGCCAGCAGCTTAAATAGCGGGGACACTGAAGCTTTCTTT. Its protein product is CASSLNSGDTEAFF.

The V call is TRBV10-1, the J call TRBJ2-1, with D perhaps TRBD2 (6 bases). Trimming removed 0 bases from V and 3 bases from J, with 12 bases in between. This CDR3 spans 16 amino acids. Germline V gene sequence: CDR1 WNHNN, CDR2 SYGVQD (reference sequence). The CDR3 bases are TGCGCCAGCAGTGAGTCGGGGCTAGCGAACTACAATGAGCAGTTCTTC. Its protein product is CASSESGLANYNEQFF.

This chain uses TRBV5-8 with TRBJ1-2, with 8 bases lining up with TRBD1. There are 14 residues in the CDR3. The V gene end was trimmed by 0 bases and the J gene end by 4 bases; junction bases not matched to a gene: 2. In germline, CDR1 is SGHTS, CDR2 YDEGEE. The CDR3 region is CASSLDRGTYGYTF. In nucleotides, the CDR3 is TGTGCCAGCAGCTTGGACAGGGGGACCTATGGCTACACCTTC.

The genes are TRBV18 and TRBJ1-5; no firm D call. Trimming removed 3 bases from V and 3 bases from J, with 9 bases in between. The CDR3 totals 14 residues. Germline V gene sequence: CDR1 KGHSH, CDR2 LQKENI. The CDR3 sequence is CASSPQTANQPQHF. In DNA form, the CDR3 reads TGTGCCAGCTCACCCCAAACGGCCAATCAGCCCCAGCATTTT.

The chain is built from TRBV18 and TRBJ1-2; 8 positions agree with TRBD1. Germline CDR1 is KGHSH and CDR2 is LQKENI. There are 18 residues in the CDR3. The V segment lost 5 bases and the J segment 5 bases; nucleotides outside the gene matches: 19. The CDR3 coding sequence is TGTGCCAGCTCATCCCGCGTTTCGACAGGGGTCGGCTTATATGGCTACACCTTC. Amino acids: CASSSRVSTGVGLYGYTF.

The rearrangement links TRBV2 to TRBJ1-3; D perhaps matches TRBD1 (6 bases). This CDR3 spans 15 amino acids. V lost 6 bases and J 0 bases, leaving 12 bases between the germline ends. CDR1 and CDR2 (germline): SNHLY, FYNNEI. As DNA, the CDR3 is TGTGCCAGCAGGTCTACAGGGAGCTCTGGAAACACCATATATTTT. This sequence encodes CASRSTGSSGNTIYF.

V usage is TRBV6-6 and J usage is TRBJ1-2; perhaps TRBD1 as D (6 bases). CDR1 is MNHNY and CDR2 is SVGAGI in the germline V gene (reference sequence). CDR3 size: 14 residues. The ends were cut back, 8 bases at V and 4 bases at J, with 17 bases in the middle. The CDR3 DNA follows: TGTGCCAGCGGGGGCCCCCGGGAAATCTATGGCTACACCTTC. Translating gives CASGGPREIYGYTF.

This rearrangement joins TRBV6-6 to TRBJ2-5, with D hard to call. CDR1 MNHNY and CDR2 SVGAGI come from the germline V gene (reference sequence). Trimming stripped 0 bases from V and 2 bases from J, with 10 bases between. The CDR3 runs 15 residues. CDR3 DNA: TGTGCCAGCAGTTACTCGGTAGCAGCTCAAGAGACCCAGTACTTC. Translation gives CASSYSVAAQETQYF.

The gene calls are TRBV7-9 and TRBJ2-7; D is ambiguous. V was trimmed by 5 bases and J by 1 base, leaving 12 bases between them. Germline CDR1 reads SEHNR; CDR2 reads FQNEAQ (reference sequence). CDR3 length: 14 residues. In nucleotides, the CDR3 is TGTGCCAGCAGCCCCGGACCTAAGTCCTACGAGCAGTACTTC. It yields the protein CASSPGPKSYEQYF.

The gene calls are TRBV30 and TRBJ1-3; 7 bases fit TRBD1. The trim removed 2 bases at V and 4 bases at J, leaving 8 bases unmatched. There are 15 residues in the CDR3. Germline CDR1 and CDR2: GTSNPN and SVGIG (reference sequence). CDR3 nucleotides: TGTGCCTGGAGTTACGGGACAGTCGGCGGAAACACCATATATTTT. It specifies CAWSYGTVGGNTIYF.

The V gene is TRBV7-8, the J gene TRBJ1-5; no reliable D call. This CDR3 spans 13 amino acids. V shed 1 base and J shed 2 bases, with 3 bases lying between them. CDR1 is SGHVS and CDR2 is FQNEAQ in the germline V gene. Written as DNA, the CDR3 is TGTGCCAGCAGCTTAGTGGGCAATCAGCCCCAGCATTTT. Translation gives CASSLVGNQPQHF.

The chain couples TRBV15 to TRBJ2-7; weak D call: TRBD2 (6 bases). CDR3 length: 17 residues. Trimming took 0 bases from V and 0 from J, leaving 15 bases between them. Germline CDR1 and CDR2: LNHNV and YYDKDF (reference sequence). CDR3 amino acids: CATSRDPPGGASYEQYF. The CDR3 region has the DNA TGTGCCACCAGCAGAGATCCCCCGGGCGGGGCCTCCTACGAGCAGTACTTC.

The V and J genes are TRBV15 and TRBJ2-7, with TRBD2 identical over 11 bases. The CDR3 totals 16 residues. Germline CDR1 LNHNV, CDR2 YYDKDF (reference sequence). V dropped 1 base and J dropped 3; count of bases not matched to a gene: 5. The CDR3 here is CATSRGWTSGFYEQYF. The CDR3 DNA reads TGTGCCACCAGCAGAGGATGGACTAGCGGGTTCTACGAGCAGTACTTC.

The chain carries TRBV6-5 and TRBJ1-2; D unresolved. Trimming took off 0 bases at V and 6 bases at J, with 8 bases between the two ends. The CDR3 contains 13 residues. Germline V lookup: CDR1 MNHEY, CDR2 SVGAGI. CDR3 amino acids: CASSYSGANGYTF. In nucleotides, the CDR3 is TGTGCCAGCAGTTACTCCGGCGCGAATGGCTACACCTTC.

The rearrangement joins TRBV5-6 to TRBJ1-2; the match to TRBD1 covers 10 bases. The V and J ends lost 0 bases and 4 bases, in that order; junction bases with no gene match: 6. The CDR3 spans 16 residues. Looked up from germline, CDR1 is SGHDT and CDR2 is YYEEEE. The CDR3 here is CASSLVGQGTVYGYTF. For the CDR3, the DNA is TGTGCCAGCAGCTTGGTGGGACAGGGGACTGTCTATGGCTACACCTTC.

This clone was picked up one time. This chain links TRBV5-4 with TRBJ2-1, with TRBD2 identical over 7 bases. CDR3 length: 14 amino acids. Germline-derived CDR1 and CDR2 are SGHNT and YYREEE (reference sequence). The trim removed 0 bases at V and 5 bases at J, leaving 2 bases unmatched. In nucleotides, the CDR3 is TGTGCCAGCAGCTTGGGGGGGGGAGACAATGAGCAGTTCTTC. Protein: CASSLGGGDNEQFF. Complete variable domain (other parts from reference TRBV5-4 and TRBJ2-1): ETGVTQSPTHLIKTRGQQVTLRCSSQSGHNTVSWYQQALGQGPQFIFQYYREEENGRGNFPPRFSGLQFPNYSSELNVNALELDDSALYLCASSLGGGDNEQFFGPGTRLTVL.

The chain employs TRBV6-5 and TRBJ1-6; 8 nucleotides match TRBD1. V gave up 4 bases and J gave up 12 bases; unmatched junction bases: 11. Per the germline V gene, CDR1 is MNHEY and CDR2 is SVGAGI. CDR3 length: 15 residues. The CDR3: CASSLRTGPGEPLHF. CDR3 nucleotides: TGTGCCAGCAGTTTACGGACAGGGCCAGGGGAACCCCTCCACTTT.

The chain links TRBV18 to TRBJ1-1; D is perhaps TRBD1 (6 bases). CDR1 and CDR2 (germline): KGHSH, LQKENI. The ends were cut back, 3 bases at V and 1 base at J, with 6 bases in the middle. The CDR3 is made up of 13 amino acids. The CDR3 DNA reads as TGTGCCAGCTCACCGACAGGGAACACTGAAGCTTTCTTT. Its protein is CASSPTGNTEAFF.

V and J are TRBV5-4 and TRBJ1-4; 7 bases are a match to TRBD1. This CDR3 is built from 16 residues. CDR1 is SGHNT, CDR2 YYREEE, per germline (reference sequence). J was trimmed by 0 bases and V by 4 bases; bases with no gene match: 6. CDR3 sequence: CASSTGTVATNEKLFF. The CDR3 nucleotides are TGTGCCAGCAGCACTGGGACAGTTGCAACTAATGAAAAACTGTTTTTT.

The chain employs TRBV2 and TRBJ1-6, with unresolved D. With 3 bases removed from V and 7 bases from J, the gap between germline ends came to 10 bases. Germline CDR1 reads SNHLY; CDR2 reads FYNNEI. This CDR3 contains 14 residues. The CDR3 sequence is CASSERFTNSPLHF. The CDR3 DNA reads as TGTGCCAGCAGTGAGAGGTTTACGAATTCACCCCTCCACTTT.

This chain uses TRBV5-4 with TRBJ2-7; weak D call: TRBD1 (6 bases). The CDR3 length is 14 residues. CDR1 SGHNT and CDR2 YYREEE come from the germline V gene (reference sequence). V gave up 4 bases and J gave up 6 bases, with 17 bases separating them. The CDR3 spells CASSTQNRDSEQYF. CDR3 bases: TGTGCCAGCAGCACCCAAAACAGGGATTCCGAGCAGTACTTC.

This clone was detected a few times. The chain is built from TRBV7-9 and TRBJ2-7; a possible D gene is TRBD2 (5 bases). The length of the CDR3 is 14 residues. Germline CDR1 and CDR2: SEHNR and FQNEAQ (reference sequence). Trimming cost V 1 base and J 6 bases, with 13 bases left between them. DNA for the CDR3: TGTGCCAGCAGCTTAGGGGGAGTACGTCCCGAGCAGTACTTC. Protein sequence: CASSLGGVRPEQYF.

The V call is TRBV5-1, the J call TRBJ1-1; no clear D gene. The germline V gene has CDR1 SGHRS and CDR2 YFSETQ. V was trimmed by 0 bases and J by 6 bases, leaving 15 bases between them. This CDR3 spans 15 amino acids. CDR3 region: CASSLAGAARSEAFF. CDR3 sequence (DNA): TGCGCCAGCAGCTTGGCTGGAGCTGCTCGGTCTGAAGCTTTCTTT.

On this clone: In the same sample, other DNA sequences code for this CDR3. The chain uses TRBV29-1 and TRBJ2-5; D is unclear. This CDR3 contains 11 residues. Germline V CDR1 and CDR2: SQVTM, ANQGSEA. V lost 3 bases and J 2 bases, leaving 4 bases between the germline ends. The CDR3: CSVDSQETQYF. The CDR3 coding sequence is TGCAGCGTTGATTCACAAGAGACCCAGTACTTC. The full variable domain, with the rest looked up from reference TRBV29-1 and TRBJ2-5, is SAVISQKPSRDICQRGTSLTIQCQVDSQVTMMFWYRQQPGQSLTLIATANQGSEATYESGFVIDKFPISRPNLTFSTLTVSNMSPEDSSIYLCSVDSQETQYFGPGTRLLVL.

The chain links TRBV27 to TRBJ2-2; TRBD1 might be the D (5 bases). V was pared by 8 bases and J by 11 bases, with 15 bases between. The CDR3 loop spans 12 amino acids. Per the germline V gene, CDR1 is MNHEY and CDR2 is SMNVEV (reference sequence). The CDR3: CASCRWGGELFF. The CDR3 DNA sequence: TGTGCCAGCTGCCGTTGGGGCGGCGAGCTGTTTTTT.